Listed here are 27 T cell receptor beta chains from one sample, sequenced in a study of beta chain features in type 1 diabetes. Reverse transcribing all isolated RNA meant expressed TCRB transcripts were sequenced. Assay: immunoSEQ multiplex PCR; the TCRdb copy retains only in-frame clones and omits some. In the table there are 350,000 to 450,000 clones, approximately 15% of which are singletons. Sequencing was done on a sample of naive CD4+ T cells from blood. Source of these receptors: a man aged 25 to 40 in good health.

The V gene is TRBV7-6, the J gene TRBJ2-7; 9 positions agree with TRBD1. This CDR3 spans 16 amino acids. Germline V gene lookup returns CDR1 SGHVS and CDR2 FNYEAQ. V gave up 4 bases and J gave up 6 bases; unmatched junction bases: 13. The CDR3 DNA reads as TGTGCCAGCAGCTCAGCCGCCGGGACAGGGACTTCCGAGCAGTACTTC. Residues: CASSSAAGTGTSEQYF. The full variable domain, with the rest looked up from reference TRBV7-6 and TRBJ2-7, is GAGVSQSPRYKVTKRGQDVALRCDPISGHVSLYWYRQALGQGPEFLTYFNYEAQQDKSGLPNDRFSAERPEGSISTLTIQRTEQRDSAMYRCASSSAAGTGTSEQYFGPGTRLTVT.

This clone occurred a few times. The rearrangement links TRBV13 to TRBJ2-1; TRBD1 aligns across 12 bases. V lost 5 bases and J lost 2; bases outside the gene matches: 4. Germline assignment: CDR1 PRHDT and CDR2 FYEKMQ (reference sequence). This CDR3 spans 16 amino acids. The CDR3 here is CASSKGTGGAYNEQFF. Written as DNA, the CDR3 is TGTGCCAGCAGCAAAGGGACAGGGGGCGCCTACAATGAGCAGTTCTTC.

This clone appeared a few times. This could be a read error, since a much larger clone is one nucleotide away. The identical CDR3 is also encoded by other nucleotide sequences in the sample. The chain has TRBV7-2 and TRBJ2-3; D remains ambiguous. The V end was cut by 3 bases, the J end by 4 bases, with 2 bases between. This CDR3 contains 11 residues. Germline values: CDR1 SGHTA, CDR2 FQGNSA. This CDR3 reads CASSLSDTQYF. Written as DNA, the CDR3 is TGTGCCAGCAGCTTGTCAGATACGCAGTATTTT.

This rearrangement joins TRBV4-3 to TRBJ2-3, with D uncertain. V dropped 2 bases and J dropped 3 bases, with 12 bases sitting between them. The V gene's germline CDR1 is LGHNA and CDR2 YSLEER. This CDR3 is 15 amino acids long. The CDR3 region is CASSQNPQGTDTQYF. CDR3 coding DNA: TGCGCCAGCAGCCAAAACCCCCAAGGGACAGATACGCAGTATTTT.

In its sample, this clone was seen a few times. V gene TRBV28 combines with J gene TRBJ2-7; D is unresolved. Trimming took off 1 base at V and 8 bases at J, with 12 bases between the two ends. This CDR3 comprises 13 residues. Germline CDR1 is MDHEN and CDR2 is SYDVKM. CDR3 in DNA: TGTGCCAGCAGTTTATCGGCACCGCGTAAGCAGTACTTC. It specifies CASSLSAPRKQYF.

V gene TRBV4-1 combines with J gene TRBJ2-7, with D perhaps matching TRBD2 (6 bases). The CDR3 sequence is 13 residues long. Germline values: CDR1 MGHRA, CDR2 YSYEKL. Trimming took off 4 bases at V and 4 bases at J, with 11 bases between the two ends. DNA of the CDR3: TGCGCCAGCAGCCCGCGAGGGAGGTACGAGCAGTACTTC. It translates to CASSPRGRYEQYF.

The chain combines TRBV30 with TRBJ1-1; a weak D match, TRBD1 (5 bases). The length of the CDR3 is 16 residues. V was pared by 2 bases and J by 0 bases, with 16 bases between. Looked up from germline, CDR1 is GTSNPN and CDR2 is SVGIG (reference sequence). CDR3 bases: TGTGCCTGGAGTTCAGGGCGGTTCTTTCTGAACACTGAAGCTTTCTTT. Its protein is CAWSSGRFFLNTEAFF. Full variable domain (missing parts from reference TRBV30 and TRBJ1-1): SQTIHQWPATLVQPVGSPLSLECTVEGTSNPNLYWYRQAAGRGLQLLFYSVGIGQISSEVPQNLSASRPQDRQFILSSKKLLLSDSGFYLCAWSSGRFFLNTEAFFGQGTRLTVV.

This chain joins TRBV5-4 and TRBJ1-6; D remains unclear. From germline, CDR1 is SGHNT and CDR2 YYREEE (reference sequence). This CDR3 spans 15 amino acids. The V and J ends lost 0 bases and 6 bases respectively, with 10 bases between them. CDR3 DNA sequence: TGTGCCAGCAGCTTGGATCTAGGGCCTAATTCACCCCTCCACTTT. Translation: CASSLDLGPNSPLHF.

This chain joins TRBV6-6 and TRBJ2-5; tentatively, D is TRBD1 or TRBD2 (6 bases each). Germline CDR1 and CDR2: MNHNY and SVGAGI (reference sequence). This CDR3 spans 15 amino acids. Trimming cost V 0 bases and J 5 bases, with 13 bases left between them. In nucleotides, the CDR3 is TGTGCCAGCAGTTACTCGAGTCCGGGGGCGGAGACCCAGTACTTC. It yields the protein CASSYSSPGAETQYF.

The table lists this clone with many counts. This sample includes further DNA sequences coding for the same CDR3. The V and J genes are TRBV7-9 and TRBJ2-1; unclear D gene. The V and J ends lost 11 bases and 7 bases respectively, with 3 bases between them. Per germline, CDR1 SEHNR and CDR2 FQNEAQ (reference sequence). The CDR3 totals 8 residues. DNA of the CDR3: TGTGCCGGGAATGAGCAGTTCTTC. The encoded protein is CAGNEQFF.

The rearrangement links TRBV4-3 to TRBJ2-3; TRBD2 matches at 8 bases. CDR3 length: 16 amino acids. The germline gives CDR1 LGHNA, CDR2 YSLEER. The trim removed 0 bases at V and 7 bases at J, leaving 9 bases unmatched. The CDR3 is CASSQEYPAGVNTQYF. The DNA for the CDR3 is TGCGCCAGCAGCCAAGAGTACCCAGCGGGGGTGAATACGCAGTATTTT.

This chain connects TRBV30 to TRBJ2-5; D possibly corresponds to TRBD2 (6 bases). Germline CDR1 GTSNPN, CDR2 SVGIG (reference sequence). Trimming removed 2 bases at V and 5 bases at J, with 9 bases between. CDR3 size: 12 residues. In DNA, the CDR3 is TGTGCCTGGAGTCACGGAGGGGAGACCCAGTACTTC. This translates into CAWSHGGETQYF.

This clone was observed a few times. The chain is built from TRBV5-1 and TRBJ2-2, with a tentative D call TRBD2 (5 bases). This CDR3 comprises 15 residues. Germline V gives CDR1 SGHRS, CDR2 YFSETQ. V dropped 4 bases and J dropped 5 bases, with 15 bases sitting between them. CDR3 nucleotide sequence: TGCGCCAGCAGCCCCCGGGAAGCCGGGACCGGGGAGCTGTTTTTT. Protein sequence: CASSPREAGTGELFF.

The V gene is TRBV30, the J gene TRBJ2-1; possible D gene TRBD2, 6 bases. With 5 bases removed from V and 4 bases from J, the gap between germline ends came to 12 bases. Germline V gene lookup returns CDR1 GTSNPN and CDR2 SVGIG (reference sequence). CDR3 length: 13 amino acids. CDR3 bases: TGTGCCTGGGACACCGGAGGGTACAATGAGCAGTTCTTC. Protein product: CAWDTGGYNEQFF.

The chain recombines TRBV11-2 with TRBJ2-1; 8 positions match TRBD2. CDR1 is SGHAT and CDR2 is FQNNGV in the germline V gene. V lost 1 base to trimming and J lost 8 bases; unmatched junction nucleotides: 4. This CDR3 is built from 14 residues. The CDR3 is CASSLAGGAYEQFF. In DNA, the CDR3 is TGTGCCAGCAGCTTAGCGGGGGGGGCCTATGAGCAGTTCTTC.

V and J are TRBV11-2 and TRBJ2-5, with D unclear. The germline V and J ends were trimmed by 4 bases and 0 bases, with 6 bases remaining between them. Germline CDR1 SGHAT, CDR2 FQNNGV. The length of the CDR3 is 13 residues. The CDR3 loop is CASSSRYQETQYF. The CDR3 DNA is TGTGCCAGCAGCTCGAGGTACCAAGAGACCCAGTACTTC.

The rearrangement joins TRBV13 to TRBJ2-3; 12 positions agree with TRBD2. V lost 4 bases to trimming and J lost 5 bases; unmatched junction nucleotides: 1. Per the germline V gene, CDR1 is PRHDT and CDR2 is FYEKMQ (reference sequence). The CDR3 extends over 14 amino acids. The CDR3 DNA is TGTGCCAGCAGCTCGGGACTAGCGGGAGATACGCAGTATTTT. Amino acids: CASSSGLAGDTQYF.

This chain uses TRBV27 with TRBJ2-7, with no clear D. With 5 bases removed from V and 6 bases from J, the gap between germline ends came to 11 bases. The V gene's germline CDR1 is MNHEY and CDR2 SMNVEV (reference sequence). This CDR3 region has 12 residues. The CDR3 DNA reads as TGTGCCAGCAGTAGATCGGGCGGCGAGCAGTACTTC. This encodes CASSRSGGEQYF.

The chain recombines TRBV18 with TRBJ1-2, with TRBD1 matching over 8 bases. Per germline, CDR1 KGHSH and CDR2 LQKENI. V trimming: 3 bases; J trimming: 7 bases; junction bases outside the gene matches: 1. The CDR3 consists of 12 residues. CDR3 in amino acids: CASSPQGAGYTF. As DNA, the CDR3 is TGTGCCAGCTCACCTCAGGGGGCTGGCTACACCTTC.

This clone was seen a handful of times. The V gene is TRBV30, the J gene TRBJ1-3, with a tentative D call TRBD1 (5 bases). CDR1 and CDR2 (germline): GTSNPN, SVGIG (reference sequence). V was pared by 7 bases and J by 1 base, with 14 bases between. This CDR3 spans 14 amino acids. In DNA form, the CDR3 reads TGTGCCTCTATTCGAGGACAATCTGGAAACACCATATATTTT. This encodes CASIRGQSGNTIYF.

CDR3 loop: CASTPSRRNTEAFF. CDR3 nucleotides: TGTGCCAGCACCCCCAGTCGGAGGAACACTGAAGCTTTCTTT. The chain is built from TRBV9 and TRBJ1-1, with D hard to call. V was clipped by 6 bases and J by 1 base, with 13 bases between them. Germline V CDR1 and CDR2: SGDLS, YYNGEE. The CDR3 extends over 14 amino acids.

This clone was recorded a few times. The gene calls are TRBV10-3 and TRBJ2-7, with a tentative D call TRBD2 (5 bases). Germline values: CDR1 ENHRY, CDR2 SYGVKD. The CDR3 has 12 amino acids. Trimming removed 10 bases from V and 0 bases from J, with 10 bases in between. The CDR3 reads CATRTGSYEQYF. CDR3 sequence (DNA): TGTGCCACCCGGACTGGCTCCTACGAGCAGTACTTC.

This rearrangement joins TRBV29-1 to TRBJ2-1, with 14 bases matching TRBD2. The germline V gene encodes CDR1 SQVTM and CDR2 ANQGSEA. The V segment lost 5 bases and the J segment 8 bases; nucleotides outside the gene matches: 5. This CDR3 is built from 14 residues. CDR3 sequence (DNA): TGCAGCGTTCGACTAGCGGGGGGGAGGTATGAGCAGTTCTTC. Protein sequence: CSVRLAGGRYEQFF.

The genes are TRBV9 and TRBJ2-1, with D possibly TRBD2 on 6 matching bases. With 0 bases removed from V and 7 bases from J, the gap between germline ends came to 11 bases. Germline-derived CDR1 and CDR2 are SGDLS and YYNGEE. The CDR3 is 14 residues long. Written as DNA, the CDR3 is TGTGCCAGCAGCGTAGGAAGTAGCGGTAATGAGCAGTTCTTC. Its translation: CASSVGSSGNEQFF. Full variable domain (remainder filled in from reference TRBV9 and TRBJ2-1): DSGVTQTPKHLITATGQRVTLRCSPRSGDLSVYWYQQSLDQGLQFLIQYYNGEERAKGNILERFSAQQFPDLHSELNLSSLELGDSALYFCASSVGSSGNEQFFGPGTRLTVL.

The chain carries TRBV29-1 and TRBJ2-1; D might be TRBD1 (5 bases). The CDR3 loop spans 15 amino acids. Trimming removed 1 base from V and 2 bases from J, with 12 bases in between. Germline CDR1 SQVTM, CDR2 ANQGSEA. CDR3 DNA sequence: TGCAGCGTTGAAGGGGGCGGAGCGACCTACAATGAGCAGTTCTTC. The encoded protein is CSVEGGGATYNEQFF.

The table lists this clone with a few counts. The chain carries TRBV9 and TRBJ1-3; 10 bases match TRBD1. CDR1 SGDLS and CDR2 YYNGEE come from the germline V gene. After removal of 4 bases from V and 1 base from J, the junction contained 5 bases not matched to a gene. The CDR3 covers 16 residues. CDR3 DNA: TGTGCCAGCAGCCTAGGGACAGGGGTATCTGGAAACACCATATATTTT. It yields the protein CASSLGTGVSGNTIYF.

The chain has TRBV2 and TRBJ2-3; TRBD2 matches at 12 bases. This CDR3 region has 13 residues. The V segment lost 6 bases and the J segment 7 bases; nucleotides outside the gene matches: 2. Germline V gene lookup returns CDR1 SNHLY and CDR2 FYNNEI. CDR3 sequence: CASRTSGRNTQYF. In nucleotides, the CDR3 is TGTGCCAGCAGGACTAGCGGGAGAAATACGCAGTATTTT.